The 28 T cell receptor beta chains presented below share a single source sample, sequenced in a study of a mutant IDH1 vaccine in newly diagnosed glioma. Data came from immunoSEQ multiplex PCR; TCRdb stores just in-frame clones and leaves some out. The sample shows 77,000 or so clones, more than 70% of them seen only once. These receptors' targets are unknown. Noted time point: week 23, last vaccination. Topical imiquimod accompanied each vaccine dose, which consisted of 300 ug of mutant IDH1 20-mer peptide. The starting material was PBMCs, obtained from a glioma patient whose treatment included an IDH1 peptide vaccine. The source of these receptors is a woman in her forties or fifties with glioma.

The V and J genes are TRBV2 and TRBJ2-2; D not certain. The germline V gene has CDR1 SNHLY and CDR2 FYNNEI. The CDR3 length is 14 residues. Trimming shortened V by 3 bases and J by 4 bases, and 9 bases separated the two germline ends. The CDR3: CASSDSPSTGELFF. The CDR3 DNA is TGTGCCAGCAGTGACAGCCCCTCCACCGGGGAGCTGTTTTTT.

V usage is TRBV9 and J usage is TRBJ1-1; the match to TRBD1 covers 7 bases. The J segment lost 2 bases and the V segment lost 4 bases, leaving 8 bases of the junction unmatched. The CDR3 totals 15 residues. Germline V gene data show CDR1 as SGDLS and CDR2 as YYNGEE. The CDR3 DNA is TGTGCCAGCAGCCCCCGGACAGGCCTAAACACTGAAGCTTTCTTT. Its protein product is CASSPRTGLNTEAFF.

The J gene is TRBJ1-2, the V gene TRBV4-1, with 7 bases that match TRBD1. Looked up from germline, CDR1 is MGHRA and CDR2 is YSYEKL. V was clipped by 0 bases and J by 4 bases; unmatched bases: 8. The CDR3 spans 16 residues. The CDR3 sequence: CASSQDWQGTVYGYTF. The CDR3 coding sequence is TGCGCCAGCAGCCAAGATTGGCAGGGGACAGTCTATGGCTACACCTTC.

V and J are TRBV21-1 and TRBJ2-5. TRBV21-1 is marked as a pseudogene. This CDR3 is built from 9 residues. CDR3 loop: CAMNKTQYF. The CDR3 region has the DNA TGTGCCATGAATAAGACCCAGTACTTC.

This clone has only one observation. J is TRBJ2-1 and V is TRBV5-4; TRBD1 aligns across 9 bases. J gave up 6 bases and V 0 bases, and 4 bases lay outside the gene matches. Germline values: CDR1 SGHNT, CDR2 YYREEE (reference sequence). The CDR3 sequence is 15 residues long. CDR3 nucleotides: TGTGCCAGCAGCTTGGGGGGACAGGGCTTCAATGAGCAGTTCTTC. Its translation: CASSLGGQGFNEQFF. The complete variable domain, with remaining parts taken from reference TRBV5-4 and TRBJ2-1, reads ETGVTQSPTHLIKTRGQQVTLRCSSQSGHNTVSWYQQALGQGPQFIFQYYREEENGRGNFPPRFSGLQFPNYSSELNVNALELDDSALYLCASSLGGQGFNEQFFGPGTRLTVL.

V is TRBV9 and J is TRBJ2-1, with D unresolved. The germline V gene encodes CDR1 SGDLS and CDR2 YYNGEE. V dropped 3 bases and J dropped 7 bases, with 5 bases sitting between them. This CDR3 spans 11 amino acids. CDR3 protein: CASSAGNEQFF. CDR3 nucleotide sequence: TGTGCCAGCAGCGCTGGGAATGAGCAGTTCTTC.

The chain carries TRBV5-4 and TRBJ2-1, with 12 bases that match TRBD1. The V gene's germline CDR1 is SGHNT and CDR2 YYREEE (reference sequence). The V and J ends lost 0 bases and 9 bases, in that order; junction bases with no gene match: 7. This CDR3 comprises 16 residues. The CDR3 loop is CASSLGGTGGRVEQFF. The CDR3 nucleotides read TGTGCCAGCAGCTTGGGCGGGACAGGGGGCCGCGTTGAGCAGTTCTTC.

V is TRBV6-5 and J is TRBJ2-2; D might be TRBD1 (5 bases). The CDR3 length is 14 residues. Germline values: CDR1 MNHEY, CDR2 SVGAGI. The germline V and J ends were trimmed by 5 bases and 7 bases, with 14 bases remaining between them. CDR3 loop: CASSPSGRVGELFF. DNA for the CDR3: TGTGCCAGCAGTCCCTCGGGCAGGGTCGGGGAGCTGTTTTTT.

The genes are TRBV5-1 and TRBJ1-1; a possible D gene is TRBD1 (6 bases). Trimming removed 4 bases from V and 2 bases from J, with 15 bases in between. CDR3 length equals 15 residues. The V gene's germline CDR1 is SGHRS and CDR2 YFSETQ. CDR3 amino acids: CASSGRGASNTEAFF. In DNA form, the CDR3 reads TGCGCCAGCAGCGGTAGGGGGGCCTCAAACACTGAAGCTTTCTTT. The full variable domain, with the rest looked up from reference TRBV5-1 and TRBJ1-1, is KAGVTQTPRYLIKTRGQQVTLSCSPISGHRSVSWYQQTPGQGLQFLFEYFSETQRNKGNFPGRFSGRQFSNSRSEMNVSTLELGDSALYLCASSGRGASNTEAFFGQGTRLTVV.

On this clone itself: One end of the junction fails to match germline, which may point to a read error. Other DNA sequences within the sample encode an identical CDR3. CDR3 coding DNA: TGTGCCTGGTCCGACAGGGGAGCTGAAGCTTTTTTT. Encoded protein: CAWSDRGAEAFF. V and J are TRBV30 and TRBJ1-1, with 8 bases fitting TRBD1. Germline V gene lookup returns CDR1 GTSNPN and CDR2 SVGIG (reference sequence). This CDR3 region has 12 residues.

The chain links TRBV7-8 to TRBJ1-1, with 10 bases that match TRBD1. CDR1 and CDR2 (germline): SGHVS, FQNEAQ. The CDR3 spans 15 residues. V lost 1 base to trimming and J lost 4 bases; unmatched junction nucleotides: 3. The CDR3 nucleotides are TGTGCCAGCAGCTTAGAGGGACAGGGGATCACTGAAGCTTTCTTT. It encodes CASSLEGQGITEAFF.

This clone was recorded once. The CDR3 nucleotides are TGTGCCAGCAGTTACTCTCTGTCTCAACAGGCCACCCTCCACTTT. Its protein is CASSYSLSQQATLHF. The chain is built from TRBV6-5 and TRBJ1-6, with D possibly TRBD1 on 5 matching bases. This CDR3 is 15 amino acids long. Trimming took off 0 bases at V and 14 bases at J, with 17 bases between the two ends. The germline V gene encodes CDR1 MNHEY and CDR2 SVGAGI.

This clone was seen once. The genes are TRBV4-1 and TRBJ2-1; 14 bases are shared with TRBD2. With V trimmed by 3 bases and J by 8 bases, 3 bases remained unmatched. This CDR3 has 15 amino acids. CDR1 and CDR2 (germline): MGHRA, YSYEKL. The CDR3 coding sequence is TGCGCCAGCAGCCAGACTAGCGGGAGGGGCCATGAGCAGTTCTTC. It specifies CASSQTSGRGHEQFF.

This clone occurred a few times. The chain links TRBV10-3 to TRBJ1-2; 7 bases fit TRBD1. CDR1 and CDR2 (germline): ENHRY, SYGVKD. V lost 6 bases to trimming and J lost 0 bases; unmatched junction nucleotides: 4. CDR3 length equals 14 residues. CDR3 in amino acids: CAIRGRGPNYGYTF. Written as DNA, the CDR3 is TGTGCCATCAGGGGTAGGGGGCCTAACTATGGCTACACCTTC.

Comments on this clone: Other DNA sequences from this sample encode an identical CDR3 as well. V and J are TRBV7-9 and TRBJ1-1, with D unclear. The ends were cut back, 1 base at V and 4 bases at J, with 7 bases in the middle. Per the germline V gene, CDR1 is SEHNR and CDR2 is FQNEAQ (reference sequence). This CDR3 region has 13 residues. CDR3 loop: CASSLDGGTEAFF. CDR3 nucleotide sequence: TGTGCCAGCAGCTTAGACGGCGGCACTGAAGCTTTCTTT.

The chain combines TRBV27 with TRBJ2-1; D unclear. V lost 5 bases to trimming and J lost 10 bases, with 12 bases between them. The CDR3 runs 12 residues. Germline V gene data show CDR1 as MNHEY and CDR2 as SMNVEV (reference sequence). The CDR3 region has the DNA TGTGCCAGCAGTCCCCCTGGTAGGGAGCAGTTCTTC. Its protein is CASSPPGREQFF.

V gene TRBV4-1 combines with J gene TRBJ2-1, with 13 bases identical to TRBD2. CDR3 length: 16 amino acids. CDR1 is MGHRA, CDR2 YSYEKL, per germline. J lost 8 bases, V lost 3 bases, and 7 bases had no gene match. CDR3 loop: CASSHGLAGARDEQFF. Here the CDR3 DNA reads TGCGCCAGCAGCCACGGACTAGCGGGAGCCAGGGATGAGCAGTTCTTC.

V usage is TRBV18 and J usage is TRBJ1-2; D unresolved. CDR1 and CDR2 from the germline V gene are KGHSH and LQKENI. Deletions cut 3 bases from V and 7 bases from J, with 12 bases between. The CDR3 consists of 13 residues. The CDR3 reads CASSPSQVSGYTF. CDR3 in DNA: TGTGCCAGCTCACCGTCCCAGGTCTCTGGCTACACCTTC.

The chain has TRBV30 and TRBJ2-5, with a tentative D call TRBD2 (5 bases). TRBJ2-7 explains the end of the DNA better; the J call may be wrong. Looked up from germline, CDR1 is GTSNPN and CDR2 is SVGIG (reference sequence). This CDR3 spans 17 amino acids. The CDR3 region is CAWRPGWGEILSYEQYF. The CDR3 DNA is TGTGCCTGGAGACCCGGATGGGGAGAAATCCTATCATACGAGCAGTACTTC.

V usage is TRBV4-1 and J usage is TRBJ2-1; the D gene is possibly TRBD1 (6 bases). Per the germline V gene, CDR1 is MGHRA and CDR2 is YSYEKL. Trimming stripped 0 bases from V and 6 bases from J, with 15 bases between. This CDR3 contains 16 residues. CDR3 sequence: CASSQEGRGELNEQFF. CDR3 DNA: TGCGCCAGCAGCCAAGAGGGCAGGGGTGAACTCAATGAGCAGTTCTTC.

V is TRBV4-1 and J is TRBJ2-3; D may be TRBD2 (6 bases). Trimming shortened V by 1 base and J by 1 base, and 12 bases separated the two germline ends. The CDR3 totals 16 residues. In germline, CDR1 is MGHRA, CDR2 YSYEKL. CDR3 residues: CASSQGPGLRTDTQYF. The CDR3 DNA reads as TGCGCCAGCAGCCAAGGGCCGGGACTTCGCACAGATACGCAGTATTTT.

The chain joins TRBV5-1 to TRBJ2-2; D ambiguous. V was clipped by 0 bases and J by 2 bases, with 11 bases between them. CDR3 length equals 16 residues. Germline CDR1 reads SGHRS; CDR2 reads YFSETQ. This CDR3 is CASSLASGFNTGELFF. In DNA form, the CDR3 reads TGCGCCAGCAGCTTGGCCTCTGGGTTTAACACCGGGGAGCTGTTTTTT. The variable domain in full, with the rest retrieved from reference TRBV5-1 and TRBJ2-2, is KAGVTQTPRYLIKTRGQQVTLSCSPISGHRSVSWYQQTPGQGLQFLFEYFSETQRNKGNFPGRFSGRQFSNSRSEMNVSTLELGDSALYLCASSLASGFNTGELFFGEGSRLTVL.

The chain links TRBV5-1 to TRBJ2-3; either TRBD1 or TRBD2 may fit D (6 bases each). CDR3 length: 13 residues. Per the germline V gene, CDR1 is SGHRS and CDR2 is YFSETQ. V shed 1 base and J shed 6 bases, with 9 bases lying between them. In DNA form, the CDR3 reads TGCGCCAGCAGCTTGAGGGGGGACGATACGCAGTATTTT. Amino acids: CASSLRGDDTQYF.

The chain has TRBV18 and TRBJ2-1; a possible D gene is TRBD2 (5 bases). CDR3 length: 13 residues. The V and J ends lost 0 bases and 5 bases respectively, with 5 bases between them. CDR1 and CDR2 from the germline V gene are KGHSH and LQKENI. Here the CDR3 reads CASSPPGDNEQFF. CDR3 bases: TGTGCCAGCTCACCACCCGGGGACAATGAGCAGTTCTTC.

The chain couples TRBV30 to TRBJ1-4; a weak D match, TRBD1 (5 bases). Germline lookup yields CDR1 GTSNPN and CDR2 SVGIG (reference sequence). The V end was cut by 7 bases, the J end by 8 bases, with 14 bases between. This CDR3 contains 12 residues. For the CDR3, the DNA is TGTGCCTTAAAGATGGGGGGAGAAAAACTGTTTTTT. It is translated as CALKMGGEKLFF.

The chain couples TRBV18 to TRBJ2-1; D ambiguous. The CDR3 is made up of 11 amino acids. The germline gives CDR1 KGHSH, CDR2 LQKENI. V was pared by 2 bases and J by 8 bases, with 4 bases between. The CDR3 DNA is TGTGCCAGCTCACCAACCCATGAGCAGTTCTTC. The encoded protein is CASSPTHEQFF.

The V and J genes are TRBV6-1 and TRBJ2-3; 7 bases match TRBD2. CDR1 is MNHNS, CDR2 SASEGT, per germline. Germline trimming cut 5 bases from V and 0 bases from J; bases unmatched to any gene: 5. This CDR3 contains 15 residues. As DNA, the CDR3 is TGTGCCAGCAGTAAACTAGCGACGAGCACAGATACGCAGTATTTT. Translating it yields CASSKLATSTDTQYF.

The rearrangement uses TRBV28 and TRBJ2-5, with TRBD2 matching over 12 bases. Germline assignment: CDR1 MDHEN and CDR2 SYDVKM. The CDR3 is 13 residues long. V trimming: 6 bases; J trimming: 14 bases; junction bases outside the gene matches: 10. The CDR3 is CASRRLAGEPPYF. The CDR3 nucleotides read TGTGCCAGCAGGAGACTAGCGGGAGAGCCCCCCTACTTC. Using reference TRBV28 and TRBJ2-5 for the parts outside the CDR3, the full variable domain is DVKVTQSSRYLVKRTGEKVFLECVQDMDHENMFWYRQDPGLGLRLIYFSYDVKMKEKGDIPEGYSVSREKKERFSLILESASTNQTSMYLCASRRLAGEPPYFGPGTRLLVL.